The rows below give T cell receptor beta chains drawn from one sample of a study of identical twins. One entry per CDR3 protein results from TCRdb running MiXCR on the 5' RACE reads. Found here are hundreds of thousands of distinct CDR3 sequences, roughly 18% of them singletons; the top ten hold less than 15%. The data were also submitted as part of a second study, on T cells expressing NK-cell markers.

The sequenced material came from PBMCs. These receptors all stem from a woman between 18 and 29 years old in good health. The CDR3 runs from the conserved cysteine through the conserved F or W. The D gene is left open where the match is weak. Size is omitted from some rows. Given values are once, few, many or a class for expanded clones.

D,J,size,length,V,CDR3,DNA
TRBD1,TRBJ1-1,many,14,TRBV10-3,CAISESGQGAEAFF,TGTGCCATCAGTGAGTCGGGACAGGGGGCTGAAGCTTTCTTT
.,TRBJ2-7,.,15,TRBV19,CASSIDRTASYEQYF,TGTGCCAGTAGTATAGATCGGACAGCCTCCTACGAGCAGTACTTC
.,TRBJ1-6,.,12,TRBV12-3/TRBV12-4,CASSSGRPPLHF,TGTGCCAGCAGTTCCGGGCGTCCACCCCTCCACTTT
TRBD1,TRBJ1-1,few,15,TRBV12-5,CASGPQGAANTEAFF,TGTGCTAGTGGTCCACAGGGGGCTGCGAACACTGAAGCTTTCTTT
.,TRBJ1-1,many,15,TRBV12-3/TRBV12-4,CASSYAGSSYTEAFF,TGTGCCAGCAGTTACGCAGGGTCGTCTTACACTGAAGCTTTCTTT
TRBD2,TRBJ2-1,few,17,TRBV20-1,CSAPFLGSGRNYNEQFF,TGCAGTGCTCCATTCCTTGGTAGCGGGAGGAACTACAATGAGCAGTTCTTC
.,TRBJ1-1,few,13,TRBV7-2,CASSLDGPTEAFF,TGTGCCAGCAGCCTCGACGGACCCACTGAAGCTTTCTTT
.,TRBJ1-1,.,15,TRBV5-1,CASSLVGRRNTEAFF,TGCGCCAGCAGCTTAGTGGGACGGAGGAACACTGAAGCTTTCTTT
.,TRBJ2-7,.,14,TRBV5-1,CASSPGLGTYEQYF,TGCGCCAGCAGCCCGGGACTGGGGACCTACGAGCAGTACTTC
TRBD1,TRBJ2-7,few,14,TRBV10-3,CAITTGTGGREQYF,TGTGCCATCACAACCGGGACAGGGGGGAGAGAGCAGTACTTC
.,TRBJ2-1,.,16,TRBV5-1,CASSLEGGSGVNEQFF,TGCGCCAGCAGCTTGGAGGGGGGCAGTGGGGTCAATGAGCAGTTCTTC
.,TRBJ2-3,many,14,TRBV20-1,CSARLGGYTDTQYF,TGCAGTGCTAGATTGGGGGGATACACAGATACGCAGTATTTT
TRBD2,TRBJ2-3,few,15,TRBV19,CASHSGRETTDTQYF,TGTGCCAGTCATAGCGGGAGGGAAACCACAGATACGCAGTATTTT
TRBD1,TRBJ2-7,few,13,TRBV12-3/TRBV12-4,CASSFAGGDEQYF,TGTGCCAGCAGTTTCGCAGGGGGCGACGAGCAGTACTTC
.,TRBJ1-1,.,12,TRBV11-2,CASSGRHTEAFF,TGTGCCAGCAGCGGCAGACACACTGAAGCTTTCTTT
.,TRBJ1-5,few,18,TRBV2,CASSQTPSRVFGNQPQHF,TGTGCCAGCTCCCAGACACCCTCGAGGGTTTTCGGTAATCAGCCCCAGCATTTT
.,TRBJ2-2,.,13,TRBV20-1,CSAKGMVTGELFF,TGCAGTGCTAAAGGGATGGTCACCGGGGAGCTGTTTTTT
TRBD2,TRBJ2-1,.,12,TRBV30,CAWSSTSGVGFF,TGTGCCTGGAGCTCCACTAGCGGGGTGGGGTTCTTC
.,TRBJ2-5,.,16,TRBV5-6,CASSYPGHLFQETQYF,TGTGCCAGCAGCTACCCGGGACATCTATTCCAAGAGACCCAGTACTTC
.,TRBJ1-4,.,10,TRBV12-3/TRBV12-4,CASGDEKLFF,TGTGCCAGCGGGGATGAAAAACTGTTTTTT
.,TRBJ2-5,few,10,TRBV6-5,CASSSGREYF,TGTGCCAGCAGCTCTGGACGGGAGTACTTC
.,TRBJ1-5,many,12,TRBV12-3/TRBV12-4,CASSSANQPQHF,TGTGCCAGCTCGTCGGCCAATCAGCCCCAGCATTTT
TRBD2,TRBJ2-7,.,14,TRBV10-3,CAISPGLAGYEQYF,TGTGCCATCAGTCCGGGACTAGCGGGATACGAGCAGTACTTC
.,TRBJ2-7,.,15,TRBV20-1,CSARDLAYDSYEQYF,TGCAGTGCTAGAGATTTAGCATACGACTCCTACGAGCAGTACTTC
TRBD2,TRBJ2-1,few,21,TRBV5-1,CASTPAHSEKGLAGGYNEQFF,TGCGCCAGCACCCCCGCCCACAGCGAAAAAGGACTAGCGGGGGGGTACAATGAGCAGTTCTTC
.,TRBJ1-1,.,15,TRBV5-1,CASSLRGGVSTEAFF,TGCGCCAGCAGCTTACGGGGGGGAGTCTCCACTGAAGCTTTCTTT
.,TRBJ2-1,few,15,TRBV20-1,CSARDGDWSYNEQFF,TGCAGTGCTAGAGATGGGGACTGGAGTTACAATGAGCAGTTCTTC
.,TRBJ1-1,.,14,TRBV5-5,CASSYRAGDTEAFF,TGTGCCAGCAGCTATAGGGCCGGAGACACTGAAGCTTTCTTT
.,TRBJ2-5,.,15,TRBV5-6,CASSRGTSIEETQYF,TGTGCCAGCAGCCGCGGGACTTCTATAGAGGAGACCCAGTACTTC
.,TRBJ2-3,.,12,TRBV30,CAWSGSADTQYF,TGTGCCTGGAGCGGGAGCGCAGATACGCAGTATTTT
.,TRBJ2-2,few,14,TRBV3-1,CATAEQPRTGELFF,TGTGCCACTGCGGAGCAGCCTCGCACCGGGGAGCTGTTTTTT
.,TRBJ2-7,few,13,TRBV27,CASSLDSRGEQYF,TGTGCCAGCAGTTTGGACTCCCGGGGCGAGCAGTACTTC
TRBD1,TRBJ1-2,.,15,TRBV7-9,CASSLLARDSDGYTF,TGTGCCAGCAGCCTTCTCGCACGGGACAGTGATGGCTACACCTTC
TRBD2,TRBJ2-5,.,15,TRBV2,CASSEMTSGKETQYF,TGTGCCAGCAGTGAGATGACTAGCGGAAAAGAGACCCAGTACTTC
TRBD2,TRBJ2-1,.,15,TRBV20-1,CSAPSGTSGRNEQFF,TGCAGTGCTCCCTCCGGGACTAGCGGGAGGAATGAGCAGTTCTTC
.,TRBJ2-5,few,15,TRBV20-1,CSASDILAPLETQYF,TGCAGTGCTAGTGATATACTAGCTCCCCTGGAGACCCAGTACTTC